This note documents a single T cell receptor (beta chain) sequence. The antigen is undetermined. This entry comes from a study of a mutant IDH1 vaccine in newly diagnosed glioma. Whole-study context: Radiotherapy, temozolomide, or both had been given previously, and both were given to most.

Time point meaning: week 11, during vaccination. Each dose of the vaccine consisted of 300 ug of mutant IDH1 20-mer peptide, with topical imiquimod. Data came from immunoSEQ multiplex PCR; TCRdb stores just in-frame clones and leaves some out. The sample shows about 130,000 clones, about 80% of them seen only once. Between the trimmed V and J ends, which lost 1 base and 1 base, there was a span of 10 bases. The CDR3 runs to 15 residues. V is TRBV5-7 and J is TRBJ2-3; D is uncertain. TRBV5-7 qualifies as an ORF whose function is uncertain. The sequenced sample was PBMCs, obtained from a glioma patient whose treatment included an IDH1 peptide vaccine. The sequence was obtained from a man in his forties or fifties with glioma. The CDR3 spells CASSLRCGCTDTQYF. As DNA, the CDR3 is TGTGCCAGCAGCTTGAGGTGTGGGTGCACAGATACGCAGTATTTT.